The subject of this entry is one TCR beta chain. V lost 8 bases and J lost 4; bases outside the gene matches: 10. CDR3 length equals 14 residues. CDR1 is MDHEN, CDR2 SYDVKM, per germline. Sequenced by immunoSEQ multiplex PCR; TCRdb stores in-frame clones only, minus some. The sample yields approximately 81,000 clones, approximately 94% seen once. This sample is part of a study of technical replicates of blood from a few donors. The chain has TRBV28 and TRBJ1-2, with 7 nucleotides matching TRBD1. This receptor was obtained from a human donor in good health. The sequenced sample was T cells isolated from PBMCs. The DNA of the CDR3 is TGTGCCAGCCCTGGACAGGCGCTATCCTATGGCTACACCTTC. It codes for CASPGQALSYGYTF.